This T cell receptor (beta chain) is drawn from a study of technical replicates of blood from several donors. V dropped 0 bases and J dropped 5; count of bases not matched to a gene: 8. This CDR3 is built from 15 residues. CDR1 and CDR2 from the germline V gene are SGHDT and YYEEEE. The method was immunoSEQ multiplex PCR; TCRdb's version includes in-frame clones alone and lacks a portion of them. Among some 77,000 clones, 80% to 95% were seen once, and the ten largest hold 0.3% to 0.45%. This TCR was recovered from a human donor in good health. This chain joins TRBV5-6 and TRBJ2-7, with TRBD2 matching over 7 bases. Sequencing used T cells isolated from PBMCs. The CDR3 nucleotides are TGTGCCAGCAGCTTGGGCCTAGCGGTGGGGGACGAGCAGTACTTC. The encoded protein is CASSLGLAVGDEQYF. Together with reference TRBV5-6 and TRBJ2-7, the CDR3 gives the full variable domain: DAGVTQSPTHLIKTRGQQVTLRCSPKSGHDTVSWYQQALGQGPQFIFQYYEEEERQRGNFPDRFSGHQFPNYSSELNVNALLLGDSALYLCASSLGLAVGDEQYFGPGTRLTVT.